The clone carrying this T cell receptor beta chain was counted only a few times. With a J-beta primer mix and a sample-barcoded 5' primer, a second PCR ran about 7 to 12 cycles. Every cDNA was tagged by a template-switch adaptor with 12 random nucleotides. TCRdb used MiXCR to reprocess the 5' RACE reads, holding one entry per CDR3 protein. This sample yields more than 600,000 distinct CDR3 sequences, of which roughly 25% are seen a single time; 9.4% belongs to the top ten. The data were taken from a study of blood T cells in healthy people across ages. Aged roughly 6 to 90, donors were systemically healthy Caucasians from Russia. Per sample, no less than 5 micrograms of total RNA were extracted. CDR1 is SGHTA and CDR2 is FQGTGA in the germline V gene. The length of the CDR3 is 14 residues. V was clipped by 2 bases and J by 9 bases, with 11 bases between them. The same sample was also studied in work on T cells of mothers and their children. From that paper: With unrelated pairs as the comparison, related mother-child pairs had a slightly higher overlap that was not significant.

This TCR was sampled from a boy aged 5-17 years in good health. Material for sequencing was blood. This sequence joins TRBV7-3 and TRBJ1-6; D is possibly TRBD1 (5 bases). Written as DNA, the CDR3 is TGTGCCAGCAGCTTATTAGCAGGGTTTTCACCCCTCCACTTT. Translated: CASSLLAGFSPLHF.